Listed here are 17 T cell receptor beta chains from one sample, sequenced in a study of blood T cell repertoires in COVID-19. Using immunoSEQ multiplex PCR, the repertoire was profiled, and TCRdb retains in-frame clones only, with some absent. The sample has roughly 300,000 clones, roughly 85% seen once. The source material was PBMCs or T cells enriched from blood (not recorded which). The receptors come from a woman aged 35 to 49 with acute COVID-19.

The chain joins TRBV5-1 to TRBJ2-2, with D maybe TRBD2 (5 bases). The germline CDR1 and CDR2 sequences are SGHRS and YFSETQ. The CDR3 sequence is 16 residues long. The germline V and J ends were trimmed by 0 bases and 4 bases, with 13 bases remaining between them. The CDR3 DNA is TGCGCCAGCAGCTTGGAATACCCGCGGGTCACCGGGGAGCTGTTTTTT. It is translated as CASSLEYPRVTGELFF. The full variable domain, rest sourced from reference TRBV5-1 and TRBJ2-2, is KAGVTQTPRYLIKTRGQQVTLSCSPISGHRSVSWYQQTPGQGLQFLFEYFSETQRNKGNFPGRFSGRQFSNSRSEMNVSTLELGDSALYLCASSLEYPRVTGELFFGEGSRLTVL.

The table lists this clone with a count of one. This chain connects TRBV7-2 to TRBJ1-2; 12 bases are a match to TRBD1. Germline trimming cut 1 base from V and 2 bases from J; bases unmatched to any gene: 5. Per germline, CDR1 SGHTA and CDR2 FQGNSA. This CDR3 region has 17 residues. The CDR3 bases are TGTGCCAGCAGCTTAGGATGGGGACAGGGGGCGAACTATGGCTACACCTTC. Translation: CASSLGWGQGANYGYTF.

The chain recombines TRBV5-1 with TRBJ1-1, with TRBD1 matching 9 bases. With 6 bases clipped from V and 5 bases from J, the junction kept 11 bases outside the gene matches. This CDR3 spans 15 amino acids. Germline V gene sequence: CDR1 SGHRS, CDR2 YFSETQ. CDR3 bases: TGCGCCAGCAAGTATACAGCGGGACAGGGAACTGAAGCTTTCTTT. Its translation: CASKYTAGQGTEAFF. The whole variable domain, filled in from reference TRBV5-1 and TRBJ1-1, reads KAGVTQTPRYLIKTRGQQVTLSCSPISGHRSVSWYQQTPGQGLQFLFEYFSETQRNKGNFPGRFSGRQFSNSRSEMNVSTLELGDSALYLCASKYTAGQGTEAFFGQGTRLTVV.

The J gene is TRBJ1-2, the V gene TRBV4-2; 9 bases map to TRBD1. CDR1 is LGHNA and CDR2 is YNFKEQ in the germline V gene. V shed 4 bases and J 5 bases; nucleotides not matched to a gene: 11. This CDR3 comprises 16 residues. The CDR3 DNA is TGTGCCAGCAGCCGAGATACAGGGGGCGCGGAGTATGGCTACACCTTC. Amino acid sequence: CASSRDTGGAEYGYTF.

The chain links TRBV5-3 to TRBJ2-7, with TRBD2 as a possible D gene (5 bases). TRBV5-3 is an open reading frame whose function is uncertain. This CDR3 comprises 14 residues. The germline V and J ends were trimmed by 1 base and 0 bases, with 8 bases remaining between them. The DNA of the CDR3 is TGTGCCAGAAGCTTGATACTAGGCTCCTACGAGCAGTACTTC. Translation: CARSLILGSYEQYF.

This chain links TRBV18 with TRBJ2-1; 7 nucleotides line up with TRBD1. This CDR3 is 16 amino acids long. Per germline, CDR1 KGHSH and CDR2 LQKENI. V lost 5 bases to trimming and J lost 1 base; unmatched junction nucleotides: 8. The CDR3 DNA reads TGTGCCAGCTCAGCCGGGACAGATACTTCCTACAATGAGCAGTTCTTC. It yields the protein CASSAGTDTSYNEQFF.

This clone showed up just a few times. This chain uses TRBV4-1 with TRBJ2-3; 7 bases fit TRBD1. CDR3 size: 15 residues. CDR1 and CDR2 (germline): MGHRA, YSYEKL. The V segment lost 4 bases and the J segment 8 bases; nucleotides outside the gene matches: 12. CDR3 DNA sequence: TGCGCCAGCAGCCCTTCCGACAGGGTTAGTGCTACGCAGTATTTT. Its protein product is CASSPSDRVSATQYF.

This chain joins TRBV7-2 and TRBJ1-1; TRBD1 is a possible D gene (6 bases). CDR3 length: 15 residues. The germline CDR1 and CDR2 sequences are SGHTA and FQGNSA. The V end was cut by 5 bases, the J end by 6 bases, with 19 bases between. DNA of the CDR3: TGTGCCAGCAGCCCTGGAAGGGGGTTTGTATCTGAAGCTTTCTTT. Its protein product is CASSPGRGFVSEAFF.

This clone was detected only once. The J gene is TRBJ2-2, the V gene TRBV19; D may be TRBD1 (5 bases). Between the trimmed V and J ends, which lost 11 bases and 7 bases, there was a span of 14 bases. Germline CDR1 LNHDA, CDR2 SQIVND (reference sequence). This CDR3 spans 12 amino acids. The CDR3 protein is CAGRTMGGELFF. As DNA, the CDR3 is TGTGCCGGACGGACAATGGGCGGGGAGCTGTTTTTT.

The gene calls are TRBV28 and TRBJ1-2; D gene ambiguous. Germline CDR1 is MDHEN and CDR2 is SYDVKM. V was cut by 6 bases and J by 8 bases, with 16 bases left in between. The CDR3 runs 13 residues. The DNA for the CDR3 is TGTGCCAGCAGCAAAGGGAAAGGAGGGGGCTACACCTTC. Translation gives CASSKGKGGGYTF.

The chain has TRBV19 and TRBJ2-7, with D possibly being TRBD1 (6 bases). V dropped 3 bases and J dropped 5 bases, with 20 bases sitting between them. From germline, CDR1 is LNHDA and CDR2 SQIVND (reference sequence). CDR3 size: 16 residues. CDR3 loop: CASSIISLRGEDEQYF. The DNA of the CDR3 is TGTGCCAGTAGTATTATATCGCTCAGGGGAGAAGACGAGCAGTACTTC.

The CDR3 DNA reads as TGTGCCAGCAGCTATGGACTGGGCGTAGATACGCAGTATTTT. Protein sequence: CASSYGLGVDTQYF. The chain combines TRBV3-1 (or the pseudogene TRBV3-2) with TRBJ2-3, with D possibly TRBD2 on 5 matching bases. This CDR3 is built from 14 residues. The germline V and J ends were trimmed by 5 bases and 5 bases, with 14 bases remaining between them. The germline gives CDR1 LGHDT, CDR2 YNNKEL (reference sequence).

This clone was observed a single time. This rearrangement joins TRBV6-2 or TRBV6-3 to TRBJ2-7; 10 bases are a match to TRBD2. Germline V CDR1 and CDR2: MNHEY, SVGEGT. Trimming took 6 bases from V and 5 from J; bases not matched to a gene: 22. The CDR3 covers 19 residues. CDR3 region: CASSYNPSGLAGAIHEQYF. DNA of the CDR3: TGTGCCAGCAGCTATAATCCATCGGGGCTAGCGGGGGCAATCCACGAGCAGTACTTC.

The rearrangement uses TRBV2 and TRBJ1-4; D is possibly TRBD1 (6 bases). Looked up from germline, CDR1 is SNHLY and CDR2 is FYNNEI. Trimming took 7 bases from V and 7 from J, leaving 10 bases between them. The CDR3 spans 12 residues. The CDR3, as DNA: TGTGCCAGCAACAGGGAAGGTGAAAAACTGTTTTTT. Amino acids: CASNREGEKLFF.

The V and J genes are TRBV12-3 or TRBV12-4 and TRBJ2-7; TRBD1 aligns across 8 bases. This CDR3 comprises 11 residues. Unmatched junction bases numbered 1, after V lost 6 bases and J lost 6 bases. The CDR3 reads CASSDRGEQYF. CDR3 nucleotides: TGTGCCAGCAGCGACAGGGGCGAGCAGTACTTC.

The chain uses TRBV10-3 and TRBJ1-1; D perhaps matches TRBD1 (5 bases). This CDR3 contains 14 residues. Trimming stripped 2 bases from V and 2 bases from J, with 9 bases between. Germline CDR1 is ENHRY and CDR2 is SYGVKD. The CDR3 bases are TGTGCCATCAGTGAGGGTCAGGGAAACACTGAAGCTTTCTTT. This codes for CAISEGQGNTEAFF.

There are a few counts of this clone. The CDR3 DNA sequence: TGTGCCAGCAGCCGGACAGGGGGGTCCTACGAGCAGTACTTC. Residues: CASSRTGGSYEQYF. The chain combines TRBV7-2 with TRBJ2-7; 10 positions match TRBD1. There are 14 residues in the CDR3. V trimming: 5 bases; J trimming: 1 base; junction bases outside the gene matches: 2. The V gene's germline CDR1 is SGHTA and CDR2 FQGNSA.